The 27 T cell receptor beta chains below all came from one sample that was sequenced in a study of blood T cell repertoires in COVID-19. Clones were read by immunoSEQ multiplex PCR, and TCRdb kept only the in-frame ones, dropping some. This sample has some 150,000 clones, with more than 85% found just once. The material sequenced was peripheral blood. These receptors came from a woman of 80 years or more in a cohort sampled during active or convalescent COVID-19.

The chain's CDR3 is CASSLGAGLKGEQFF. Here the CDR3 DNA reads TGTGCCAGCAGCTTAGGGGCGGGGCTGAAAGGGGAGCAGTTCTTC. The chain employs TRBV11-2 and TRBJ2-1; possible D gene TRBD2, 6 bases. The CDR3 consists of 15 residues. The V end lost 1 base, the J end lost 10 bases, and 17 bases lay between the germline ends. In germline, CDR1 is SGHAT, CDR2 FQNNGV.

This chain connects TRBV5-8 to TRBJ2-7; D is possibly TRBD1 (6 bases). The V end was cut by 4 bases, the J end by 0 bases, with 14 bases between. CDR1 SGHTS and CDR2 YDEGEE come from the germline V gene. The CDR3 length is 15 residues. Written as DNA, the CDR3 is TGTGCCAGCAGCCTGACAGGCGTCAACTCCTACGAGCAGTACGTC. It yields the protein CASSLTGVNSYEQYV.

V usage is TRBV19 and J usage is TRBJ2-7; 7 positions match TRBD1. Germline V CDR1 and CDR2: LNHDA, SQIVND (reference sequence). This CDR3 is 15 amino acids long. V was pared by 6 bases and J by 3 bases, with 11 bases of the junction left unmatched. In nucleotides, the CDR3 is TGTGCCAGTAGAAAGTCGACAGGGCTCCTCTACGAGCAGTACTTC. This translates into CASRKSTGLLYEQYF.

This chain uses TRBV9 with TRBJ1-1; 9 positions match TRBD1. The ends lost 0 bases at V and 5 bases at J; junction bases unmatched: 5. Germline lookup yields CDR1 SGDLS and CDR2 YYNGEE. The CDR3 extends over 15 amino acids. CDR3 in amino acids: CASSVAGTGLTEAFF. CDR3 DNA: TGTGCCAGCAGCGTAGCCGGGACAGGGTTGACTGAAGCTTTCTTT.

J is TRBJ2-7 and V is TRBV7-9; the D is unclear. CDR1 and CDR2 (germline): SEHNR, FQNEAQ (reference sequence). V was pared by 3 bases and J by 4 bases, with 4 bases between. The length of the CDR3 is 11 residues. For the CDR3, the DNA is TGTGCCAGCAGCTTCCGGTACGAGCAGTACTTC. Its protein is CASSFRYEQYF.

The CDR3 sequence: CAIGGQGLAGELFF. The CDR3 DNA is TGTGCCATCGGGGGACAGGGATTAGCCGGGGAGCTGTTTTTT. The chain couples TRBV10-3 to TRBJ2-2; 9 positions match TRBD1. Germline lookup yields CDR1 ENHRY and CDR2 SYGVKD. V was clipped by 8 bases and J by 6 bases; unmatched bases: 7. CDR3 length equals 14 residues.

The gene calls are TRBV7-8 and TRBJ2-1; TRBD2 matches at 12 bases. The germline V gene encodes CDR1 SGHVS and CDR2 FQNEAQ. Trimming at V came to 3 bases and at J to 0 bases, leaving 3 bases not matched to a gene. This CDR3 region has 17 residues. This CDR3 reads CASSFQLAGGSYNEQFF. The CDR3 nucleotides are TGTGCCAGCAGCTTTCAACTAGCGGGGGGCTCCTACAATGAGCAGTTCTTC. Filled out from reference TRBV7-8 and TRBJ2-1, the complete variable domain reads GAGVSQSPRYKVAKRGQDVALRCDPISGHVSLFWYQQALGQGPEFLTYFQNEAQLDKSGLPSDRFFAERPEGSVSTLKIQRTQQEDSAVYLCASSFQLAGGSYNEQFFGPGTRLTVL.

The genes are TRBV5-1 and TRBJ1-1; the match to TRBD1 covers 7 bases. The CDR3 has 17 residues. Germline lookup yields CDR1 SGHRS and CDR2 YFSETQ. Germline trimming cut 0 bases from V and 2 bases from J; bases unmatched to any gene: 10. This CDR3 is CASSLETGSKGNTEAFF. DNA of the CDR3: TGCGCCAGCAGCTTGGAGACAGGGTCGAAGGGCAACACTGAAGCTTTCTTT.

The chain couples TRBV5-1 to TRBJ2-2, with 7 bases lining up with TRBD2. The CDR3 extends over 18 amino acids. The germline gives CDR1 SGHRS, CDR2 YFSETQ. J lost 5 bases, V lost 0 bases, and 13 bases had no gene match. The CDR3 sequence is CASSLGTAGVFRTGELFF. The DNA of the CDR3 is TGCGCCAGCAGCTTGGGTACCGCGGGGGTTTTTCGAACCGGGGAGCTGTTTTTT.

The J gene is TRBJ2-1, the V gene TRBV19; 9 bases match TRBD1. V trimming: 5 bases; J trimming: 1 base; junction bases outside the gene matches: 6. The CDR3 has 16 residues. Per the germline V gene, CDR1 is LNHDA and CDR2 is SQIVND (reference sequence). As DNA, the CDR3 is TGTGCCAGTAGTTCTCGGACAGGGGCATCCTACAATGAGCAGTTCTTC. Residues: CASSSRTGASYNEQFF.

The chain employs TRBV15 and TRBJ1-5; TRBD1 might be the D (6 bases). Looked up from germline, CDR1 is LNHNV and CDR2 is YYDKDF (reference sequence). V was cut by 0 bases and J by 7 bases, with 19 bases left in between. The CDR3 has 17 residues. The CDR3, as DNA: TGTGCCACCAGCAGAGATTTGGGGGGGGCGCAGGTCCAGCCCCAGCATTTT. It is translated as CATSRDLGGAQVQPQHF.

The rearrangement links TRBV2 to TRBJ1-4; D call uncertain. The germline V and J ends were trimmed by 2 bases and 7 bases, with 14 bases remaining between them. The CDR3 runs 15 residues. Germline CDR1 reads SNHLY; CDR2 reads FYNNEI. For the CDR3, the DNA is TGTGCCAGCAGTGAATTGGGGTTCGGGAGTGAAAAACTGTTTTTT. This codes for CASSELGFGSEKLFF.

The gene calls are TRBV27 and TRBJ1-1, with D possibly being TRBD1 (5 bases). From germline, CDR1 is MNHEY and CDR2 SMNVEV (reference sequence). CDR3 length equals 15 residues. V shed 6 bases and J shed 4 bases, with 18 bases lying between them. The CDR3 nucleotides read TGTGCCAGCAGCCCTTTGCGCCAGGGAGGCACTGAAGCTTTCTTT. This sequence encodes CASSPLRQGGTEAFF.

This clone appeared a few times. The chain carries TRBV20-1 and TRBJ2-7; no firm D call. The CDR3 length is 11 residues. V lost 0 bases and J lost 4, with 4 bases in between. Germline values: CDR1 DFQATT, CDR2 SNEGSKA (reference sequence). The CDR3 spells CSARDKYEQYV. The CDR3 DNA sequence: TGCAGTGCTAGAGATAAATACGAGCAGTACGTC.

V gene TRBV21-1 combines with J gene TRBJ1-2; no DNA check was done on the table's D call, TRBD1. TRBV21-1 is shown as a pseudogene. The CDR3 is 17 amino acids. The CDR3 region has the DNA TGTGCCAGCAGCACAGACCGGGGACAAAACATTAACTATGGCTACACCTTC. Translation: CASSTDRGQNINYGYTF.

The rearrangement joins TRBV3-1 (or the pseudogene TRBV3-2) to TRBJ2-5; TRBD2 aligns across 10 bases. Germline loops: CDR1 LGHDT, CDR2 YNNKEL (reference sequence). This CDR3 has 18 amino acids. Trimming at V came to 0 bases and at J to 1 base, leaving 8 bases not matched to a gene. For the CDR3, the DNA is TGTGCCAGCAGCCAAGATTGGGCTAGCGGGGGAGGCCAAGAGACCCAGTACTTC. Its translation is CASSQDWASGGGQETQYF.

This rearrangement joins TRBV12-3 or TRBV12-4 to TRBJ1-1; 8 bases match TRBD1. The V segment lost 6 bases and the J segment 4 bases; nucleotides outside the gene matches: 4. This CDR3 contains 13 residues. The CDR3 protein is CASSYRGGTEAFF. The CDR3 nucleotides are TGTGCCAGCAGCTACAGGGGGGGCACTGAAGCTTTCTTT.

The chain joins TRBV10-3 to TRBJ2-7; the D is unclear. V was trimmed by 2 bases and J by 2 bases, leaving 13 bases between them. This CDR3 has 15 residues. Germline V gives CDR1 ENHRY, CDR2 SYGVKD. The CDR3 region has the DNA TGTGCCATCAGTGAGGGCGCAGCGAGCACCTACGAGCAGTACGTC. This encodes CAISEGAASTYEQYV.

The rearrangement uses TRBV5-1 and TRBJ1-1; 8 bases match TRBD1. CDR1 is SGHRS, CDR2 YFSETQ, per germline. V gave up 2 bases and J gave up 7 bases; unmatched junction bases: 7. The length of the CDR3 is 14 residues. The CDR3 loop reads CASSLGQGGDEAFF. In nucleotides, the CDR3 is TGCGCCAGCAGCTTAGGACAGGGAGGGGATGAAGCTTTCTTT.

The gene calls are TRBV30 and TRBJ1-6; 10 nucleotides align to TRBD1. Germline CDR1 reads GTSNPN; CDR2 reads SVGIG (reference sequence). CDR3 length equals 14 residues. Trimming removed 2 bases from V and 10 bases from J; junction bases left unmatched: 5. The CDR3 sequence is CAWSRDRGSSPLHF. The CDR3 DNA reads as TGTGCCTGGAGTAGGGACAGGGGTTCCTCACCCCTCCACTTT.

This chain connects TRBV10-2 to TRBJ2-3; possibly TRBD1 for D (7 bases). The CDR3 spans 14 residues. Germline CDR1 and CDR2: WSHSY and SAAADI. Between the trimmed V and J ends, which lost 2 bases and 7 bases, there was a span of 13 bases. CDR3 nucleotide sequence: TGCGCCAGCAGTGAGGGCAGGGGGGTATATACGCAGTATTTT. Its protein product is CASSEGRGVYTQYF.

This clone has just a few counts. J is TRBJ1-2 and V is TRBV5-1; no clear D gene. From germline, CDR1 is SGHRS and CDR2 YFSETQ. CDR3 size: 16 residues. V lost 0 bases, J lost 1 base, and 13 bases lay in between. The CDR3 loop reads CASSLAGLQRNYGYTF. The CDR3 DNA reads TGCGCCAGCAGCTTGGCCGGTCTCCAACGTAACTATGGCTACACCTTC.

The chain recombines TRBV30 with TRBJ2-1; maybe TRBD1 (6 bases). Germline V gene lookup returns CDR1 GTSNPN and CDR2 SVGIG (reference sequence). V was pared by 5 bases and J by 8 bases, with 10 bases between. This CDR3 spans 11 amino acids. CDR3 DNA sequence: TGTGCCTGGGGCCACAGGGATGAGCAGTTCTTC. This encodes CAWGHRDEQFF.

On this clone: This CDR3 is also generated by other DNA sequences in the sample. The chain is built from TRBV20-1 and TRBJ1-5; D is ambiguous. The CDR3 consists of 14 residues. Germline CDR1 is DFQATT and CDR2 is SNEGSKA (reference sequence). Trimming removed 3 bases at V and 0 bases at J, with 9 bases between. The CDR3 protein is CSASGGNSNQPQHF. DNA for the CDR3: TGCAGTGCTAGTGGCGGTAATAGCAATCAGCCCCAGCATTTT.

The rearrangement links TRBV6-2 or TRBV6-3 to TRBJ2-7, with 7 nucleotides matching TRBD2. CDR1 is MNHEY and CDR2 is SVGEGT in the germline V gene. This CDR3 contains 15 residues. The V segment lost 2 bases and the J segment 2 bases; nucleotides outside the gene matches: 6. The CDR3: CASSYGVAGAYEQYF. CDR3 DNA sequence: TGTGCCAGCAGTTACGGGGTAGCGGGTGCCTACGAGCAGTACTTC.

This clone was observed a single time. The chain carries TRBV5-5 and TRBJ1-1; D gene unclear. The V and J ends lost 1 base and 0 bases respectively, with 13 bases between them. The CDR3 runs to 16 residues. From germline, CDR1 is SGHKS and CDR2 YYEKEE (reference sequence). The CDR3, as DNA: TGTGCCAGCAGCTTGATCTGGGAGGGCCTGAACACTGAAGCTTTCTTT. This encodes CASSLIWEGLNTEAFF.

This chain connects TRBV7-9 to TRBJ1-2; 9 nucleotides match TRBD1. V shed 5 bases, J shed 9 bases, and the junction held 4 bases outside the gene matches. CDR1 SEHNR and CDR2 FQNEAQ come from the germline V gene (reference sequence). The CDR3 is made up of 12 amino acids. In nucleotides, the CDR3 is TGTGCCAGCAGCCAGGACAGGGGTAGCTACACCTTC. Protein product: CASSQDRGSYTF. Full variable domain (missing parts from reference TRBV7-9 and TRBJ1-2): DTGVSQNPRHKITKRGQNVTFRCDPISEHNRLYWYRQTLGQGPEFLTYFQNEAQLEKSRLLSDRFSAERPKGSFSTLEIQRTEQGDSAMYLCASSQDRGSYTFGSGTRLTVV.